A single sample is the source of the 18 T cell receptor beta chains below, sequenced in a study of blood T cell repertoires in COVID-19. Clones were read by immunoSEQ multiplex PCR, and TCRdb kept only the in-frame ones, dropping some. There are 75,000 to 95,000 clones in the sample; around four fifths occur only once, and around 3.3% lies in the top ten. Sequenced material: peripheral blood. Receptors were obtained from a man aged 50 to 59 with acute or convalescent COVID-19.

The chain joins TRBV28 to TRBJ1-1, with D possibly TRBD1 on 6 matching bases. The CDR3 loop spans 13 amino acids. Trimming removed 11 bases from V and 1 base from J, with 14 bases in between. Per germline, CDR1 MDHEN and CDR2 SYDVKM. CDR3 sequence (DNA): TGTGCCGTGAAGGACAGCGGGAACACTGAAGCTTTCTTT. Translating it yields CAVKDSGNTEAFF.

J is TRBJ2-5 and V is TRBV5-1, with TRBD2 identical over 12 bases. The J segment lost 5 bases and the V segment lost 0 bases, leaving 2 bases of the junction unmatched. The CDR3 covers 15 residues. The germline V gene encodes CDR1 SGHRS and CDR2 YFSETQ. The CDR3: CASSLDLAGGETQYF. The CDR3 DNA sequence: TGCGCCAGCAGCTTGGATCTAGCGGGAGGGGAGACCCAGTACTTC.

V gene TRBV3-1 (or the pseudogene TRBV3-2) combines with J gene TRBJ2-7; no reliable D call. Trimming took off 1 base at V and 2 bases at J, with 15 bases between the two ends. The CDR3 consists of 16 residues. Per the germline V gene, CDR1 is LGHDT and CDR2 is YNNKEL (reference sequence). The CDR3 here is CASSQGPTLVPYEQYF. CDR3 sequence (DNA): TGTGCCAGCAGCCAAGGTCCGACTCTAGTGCCCTACGAGCAGTACTTC.

The rearrangement uses TRBV7-9 and TRBJ2-3; 10 bases are a match to TRBD1. Germline CDR1 SEHNR, CDR2 FQNEAQ (reference sequence). This CDR3 spans 15 amino acids. The V and J ends lost 5 bases and 1 base, in that order; junction bases with no gene match: 3. This CDR3 is CASSVTGGRTDTQYF. In DNA, the CDR3 is TGTGCCAGCAGCGTGACAGGGGGCCGCACAGATACGCAGTATTTT.

This clone was seen more than once but under ten times. The chain carries TRBV24-1 and TRBJ1-4, with 10 bases aligning to TRBD1. CDR3 length: 23 amino acids. Germline V lookup: CDR1 KGHDR, CDR2 SFDVKD. V shed 0 bases and J 6 bases; nucleotides not matched to a gene: 24. This CDR3 is CATSDLGGTGEIKGSIYYEKLFF. In nucleotides, the CDR3 is TGTGCCACCAGTGATTTGGGGGGGACAGGGGAAATTAAGGGTTCCATATACTATGAAAAACTGTTTTTT.

The chain uses TRBV6-5 and TRBJ2-7; 9 bases agree with TRBD1. Losses at the gene ends were 2 bases for V and 2 bases for J; bases not matched to a gene: 4. CDR1 is MNHEY and CDR2 is SVGAGI in the germline V gene. The CDR3 has 15 residues. The CDR3 reads CASSYGTGRPYEQYF. The CDR3 DNA reads as TGTGCCAGCAGTTACGGGACAGGGCGGCCCTACGAGCAGTACTTC.

The chain links TRBV30 to TRBJ1-4, with TRBD1 identical over 8 bases. The J segment lost 7 bases and the V segment lost 2 bases, leaving 6 bases of the junction unmatched. Germline CDR1 is GTSNPN and CDR2 is SVGIG (reference sequence). The CDR3 totals 14 residues. The CDR3 DNA sequence: TGTGCCTGGAGTCTACAGGGGGTACGTGAAAAACTGTTTTTT. Its translation is CAWSLQGVREKLFF. The entire variable domain, with the rest obtained from reference TRBV30 and TRBJ1-4, is as follows: SQTIHQWPATLVQPVGSPLSLECTVEGTSNPNLYWYRQAAGRGLQLLFYSVGIGQISSEVPQNLSASRPQDRQFILSSKKLLLSDSGFYLCAWSLQGVREKLFFGSGTQLSVL.

This rearrangement joins TRBV2 to TRBJ1-1; D is uncertain. The CDR3 covers 11 residues. CDR1 is SNHLY, CDR2 FYNNEI, per germline. The CDR3 DNA is TGTGAGAGCGGGGAGAACACTGAAGCTTTCTTT. Its protein is CESGENTEAFF.

CDR3 DNA sequence: TGCGCCAGCAGCCAAGATCTCCCGGGCCTCGGGAGCTCTAACTATGGCTACACCTTC. It is translated as CASSQDLPGLGSSNYGYTF. The V call is TRBV4-3, the J call TRBJ1-2; D is unclear. Germline assignment: CDR1 LGHNA and CDR2 YSLEER. Trimming removed 0 bases from V and 0 bases from J, with 20 bases in between. The CDR3 consists of 19 residues.

This clone came up a few times. The chain uses TRBV12-5 and TRBJ2-3; a weak D match, TRBD2 (5 bases). Germline-derived CDR1 and CDR2 are LGHNT and FRNRAP. V was pared by 0 bases and J by 4 bases, with 14 bases between. This CDR3 is built from 16 residues. CDR3 in amino acids: CASGLVGEEDPDTQYF. The CDR3 nucleotides read TGTGCTAGTGGTTTGGTCGGCGAGGAGGACCCAGATACGCAGTATTTT.

V usage is TRBV6-6 and J usage is TRBJ2-1, with 8 bases that match TRBD2. Germline CDR1 reads MNHNY; CDR2 reads SVGAGI (reference sequence). This CDR3 is built from 16 residues. Trimming at V came to 2 bases and at J to 2 bases, leaving 5 bases not matched to a gene. CDR3 in DNA: TGTGCCAGCAGTTACGGCCTAGCGGGTGCCTACAATGAGCAGTTCTTC. Protein: CASSYGLAGAYNEQFF.

This rearrangement joins TRBV14 to TRBJ2-1, with a weak D call TRBD2 (6 bases). Germline V gene lookup returns CDR1 SGHDN and CDR2 FVKESK. Trimming took 4 bases from V and 8 from J, leaving 15 bases between them. The CDR3 length is 14 residues. The CDR3 DNA reads as TGTGCCAGCAGCCGGGGTACGGAGGGCGATGAGCAGTTCTTC. This encodes CASSRGTEGDEQFF. The complete variable domain, with remaining parts taken from reference TRBV14 and TRBJ2-1, reads EAGVTQFPSHSVIEKGQTVTLRCDPISGHDNLYWYRRVMGKEIKFLLHFVKESKQDESGMPNNRFLAERTGGTYSTLKVQPAELEDSGVYFCASSRGTEGDEQFFGPGTRLTVL.

In DNA, the CDR3 is TGCGCCAGCAGCAGCCGACAGGGTTACGAGCAGTACTTC. This encodes CASSSRQGYEQYF. J is TRBJ2-7 and V is TRBV5-1, with 7 positions matching TRBD1. This CDR3 contains 13 residues. With 4 bases clipped from V and 4 bases from J, the junction kept 5 bases outside the gene matches. Germline CDR1 reads SGHRS; CDR2 reads YFSETQ. The variable domain in full, with the rest retrieved from reference TRBV5-1 and TRBJ2-7, is KAGVTQTPRYLIKTRGQQVTLSCSPISGHRSVSWYQQTPGQGLQFLFEYFSETQRNKGNFPGRFSGRQFSNSRSEMNVSTLELGDSALYLCASSSRQGYEQYFGPGTRLTVT.

The J gene is TRBJ2-3, the V gene TRBV6-1, with TRBD2 matching over 12 bases. This CDR3 spans 20 amino acids. V gave up 4 bases and J gave up 4 bases; unmatched junction bases: 18. Germline V gene data show CDR1 as MNHNS and CDR2 as SASEGT. CDR3 sequence (DNA): TGTGCCAGCAGTGGAACCTGGACTAGCGGGATGGGGAGCCGCCCAGATACGCAGTATTTT. Protein: CASSGTWTSGMGSRPDTQYF.

In regard to this clone: Other DNA sequences within the sample encode an identical CDR3. V and J are TRBV6-5 and TRBJ1-2; no clear D. Looked up from germline, CDR1 is MNHEY and CDR2 is SVGAGI. V lost 6 bases, J lost 1 base, and 6 bases lay in between. The CDR3 is 12 residues long. The CDR3 loop reads CASRTSNYGYTF. The CDR3, as DNA: TGTGCCAGCAGAACCAGTAACTATGGCTACACCTTC.

The rearrangement uses TRBV7-2 and TRBJ2-7; 11 bases agree with TRBD1. The CDR3 sequence is 16 residues long. CDR1 and CDR2 from the germline V gene are SGHTA and FQGNSA. Trimming cost V 1 base and J 2 bases; bases outside gene matches: 4. The CDR3 DNA sequence: TGTGCCAGCAGCTTAGTGGGACAGGGGGGAGCCTACGAGCAGTACTTC. Amino acid sequence: CASSLVGQGGAYEQYF. Complete variable domain (other parts from reference TRBV7-2 and TRBJ2-7): GAGVSQSPSNKVTEKGKDVELRCDPISGHTALYWYRQSLGQGLEFLIYFQGNSAPDKSGLPSDRFSAERTGGSVSTLTIQRTQQEDSAVYLCASSLVGQGGAYEQYFGPGTRLTVT.

V usage is TRBV5-4 and J usage is TRBJ1-2; TRBD1 agrees at 7 bases. The germline V gene has CDR1 SGHNT and CDR2 YYREEE (reference sequence). V was clipped by 1 base and J by 2 bases; unmatched bases: 8. This CDR3 contains 16 residues. CDR3: CASSLPGGGGNYGYTF. In nucleotides, the CDR3 is TGTGCCAGCAGCTTGCCCGGAGGGGGCGGGAACTATGGCTACACCTTC.

This clone was seen a single time. CDR3 in DNA: TGTGCCAGCAGTTTTGGGTTCGAGCGGGAGCAGTTCTTTGAGACCCAGTACTTC. It translates to CASSFGFEREQFFETQYF. The chain recombines TRBV28 with TRBJ2-5, with 8 bases aligning to TRBD2. Germline CDR1 and CDR2: MDHEN and SYDVKM. This CDR3 has 18 amino acids. V lost 3 bases, J lost 5 bases, and 17 bases stayed unmatched.